The 4 T cell receptor beta chains below come from one sample, sequenced in a study of graft-versus-host responses after intestinal transplantation. Processed graft tissue released its intraepithelial and lamina propria lymphocytes. Libraries were prepared by immunoSEQ multiplex PCR; TCRdb keeps only in-frame clonotypes and omits some of them. The table includes 60,000 to 65,000 clones, roughly 89% detected once. The starting material was ileum tissue, obtained about 350 days after transplant. These receptors came from a human patient who received an intestinal transplant, so some T cells may come from the graft donor.

This chain connects TRBV9 to TRBJ1-3, with TRBD1 identical over 8 bases. V was pared by 0 bases and J by 5 bases, with 4 bases of the junction left unmatched. Germline-derived CDR1 and CDR2 are SGDLS and YYNGEE. The CDR3 is made up of 15 amino acids. The CDR3 reads CASSVGQGARNTIYF. Here the CDR3 DNA reads TGTGCCAGCAGCGTAGGGCAGGGGGCTAGAAACACCATATATTTT.

V and J are TRBV29-1 and TRBJ2-5; the D is unclear. Germline values: CDR1 SQVTM, CDR2 ANQGSEA. The V and J ends lost 6 bases and 4 bases respectively, with 12 bases between them. The length of the CDR3 is 12 residues. Here the CDR3 DNA reads TGCAGCGTGTTAAAGCTCGTAGAGACCCAGTACTTC. The encoded protein is CSVLKLVETQYF.

The chain couples TRBV7-6 to TRBJ2-7; 9 positions match TRBD2. After removal of 4 bases from V and 5 bases from J, the junction contained 3 bases not matched to a gene. The CDR3 runs 13 residues. Germline V lookup: CDR1 SGHVS, CDR2 FNYEAQ. The CDR3 protein is CASSSGLADEQYF. The CDR3 nucleotides read TGTGCCAGCAGCTCGGGACTAGCAGACGAGCAGTACTTC.

Only one count was recorded for this clone. The chain carries TRBV2 and TRBJ2-3; TRBD2 matches 7 bases. The CDR3 is 15 amino acids. V was clipped by 2 bases and J by 2 bases; unmatched bases: 4. CDR1 is SNHLY, CDR2 FYNNEI, per germline. The CDR3 sequence: CASSERLAFTDTQYF. The DNA of the CDR3 is TGTGCCAGCAGTGAAAGACTAGCCTTCACAGATACGCAGTATTTT.